The subject of this entry is one T cell receptor beta chain. This may be a read error: a much more frequent sequence differs by one nucleotide. The data were obtained in a study of breast tumors, draining lymph nodes, adjacent tissues. Breast cancer patients provided tissue from their axillary draining lymph nodes. The CDR3 extends over 15 amino acids. Germline CDR1 SGHAT, CDR2 FQNNGV. From the multiplex PCR reads, TCRdb called clonotypes with MiXCR, one entry per CDR3 protein. The table lists 150,000 to 200,000 distinct CDR3 sequences, about 30% of them singletons. The sequencing input was axillary lymph node tissue. The sequence came from a female donor with breast cancer. Some clones in this sample may be carry-over from other donors' samples. V and J are TRBV11-2 and TRBJ2-2; a weak D match, TRBD2 (6 bases). The CDR3 DNA reads as TGTGCCAGCACCGCTTTAACGGGGACCACCGGGGGGCTGTTTTTT. Amino acid sequence: CASTALTGTTGGLFF.